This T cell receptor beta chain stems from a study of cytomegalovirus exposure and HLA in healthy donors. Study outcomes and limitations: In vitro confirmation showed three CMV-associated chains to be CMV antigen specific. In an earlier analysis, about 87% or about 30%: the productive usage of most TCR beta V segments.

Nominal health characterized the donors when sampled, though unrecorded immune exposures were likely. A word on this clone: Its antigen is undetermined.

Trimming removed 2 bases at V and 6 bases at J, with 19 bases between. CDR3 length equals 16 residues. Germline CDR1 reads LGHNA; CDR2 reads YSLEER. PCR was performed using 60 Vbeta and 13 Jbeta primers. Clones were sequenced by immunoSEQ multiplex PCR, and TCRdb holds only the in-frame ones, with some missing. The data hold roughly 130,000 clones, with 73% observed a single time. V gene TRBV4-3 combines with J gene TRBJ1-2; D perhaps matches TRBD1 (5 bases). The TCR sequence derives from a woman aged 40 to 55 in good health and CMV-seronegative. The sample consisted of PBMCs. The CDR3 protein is CASSQSRGRNRDGYTF. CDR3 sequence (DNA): TGCGCCAGCAGCCAAAGTAGGGGTCGGAATCGGGATGGCTACACCTTC.